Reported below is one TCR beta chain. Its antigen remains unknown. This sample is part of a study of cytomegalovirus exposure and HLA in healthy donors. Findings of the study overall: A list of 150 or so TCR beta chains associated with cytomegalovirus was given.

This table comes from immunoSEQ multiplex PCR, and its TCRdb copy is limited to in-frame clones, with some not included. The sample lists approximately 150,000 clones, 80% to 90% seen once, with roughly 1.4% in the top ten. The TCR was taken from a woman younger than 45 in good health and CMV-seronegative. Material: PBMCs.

The CDR3 loop reads CASSIYHRASNQPQHF. In DNA, the CDR3 is TGTGCCAGTAGTATCTACCACAGGGCTAGCAATCAGCCCCAGCATTTT. The rearrangement links TRBV19 to TRBJ1-5; maybe TRBD1 (6 bases). The CDR3 sequence is 16 residues long. The germline V and J ends were trimmed by 3 bases and 0 bases, with 12 bases remaining between them. Per germline, CDR1 LNHDA and CDR2 SQIVND (reference sequence).